This passage covers 17 T cell receptor beta chains from one sample sequenced in a study of blood T cell repertoires in COVID-19. Using immunoSEQ multiplex PCR, the repertoire was profiled, and TCRdb retains in-frame clones only, with some absent. The sample holds almost 400,000 clones, nearly 90% seen once. The sequenced material came from PBMCs or T cells enriched from blood (not recorded which). These TCRs come from a woman in her thirties who had recovered from COVID-19.

The CDR3 DNA is TGCGCCAGCAGTGAGTGTCGGGGTCAGCCCCAGCATTTT. As protein: CASSECRGQPQHF. V and J are TRBV10-1 and TRBJ1-5; unclear D gene. Germline V gives CDR1 WNHNN, CDR2 SYGVQD (reference sequence). V lost 1 base, J lost 6 bases, and 7 bases lay in between. The CDR3 extends over 13 amino acids.

The J gene is TRBJ1-1, the V gene TRBV6-6; D is unclear. Looked up from germline, CDR1 is MNHNY and CDR2 is SVGAGI (reference sequence). This CDR3 is built from 13 residues. Trimming removed 2 bases from V and 5 bases from J, with 9 bases in between. CDR3 bases: TGTGCCAGCAGTTACGCAGGAGGAACTGAAGCTTTCTTT. This codes for CASSYAGGTEAFF.

The genes are TRBV7-3 and TRBJ2-1, with 8 nucleotides matching TRBD2. The germline gives CDR1 SGHTA, CDR2 FQGTGA. The CDR3 is made up of 14 amino acids. V was clipped by 11 bases and J by 3 bases; unmatched bases: 9. Here the CDR3 reads CASRPAGVYNEQFF. The DNA of the CDR3 is TGTGCCTCGCGGCCAGCGGGAGTCTACAATGAGCAGTTCTTC. Full variable domain (remainder filled in from reference TRBV7-3 and TRBJ2-1): GAGVSQTPSNKVTEKGKYVELRCDPISGHTALYWYRQSLGQGPEFLIYFQGTGAADDSGLPNDRFFAVRPEGSVSTLKIQRTERGDSAVYLCASRPAGVYNEQFFGPGTRLTVL.

The chain couples TRBV20-1 to TRBJ1-2; no clear D. CDR3 length: 11 amino acids. The V end lost 7 bases, the J end lost 7 bases, and 13 bases lay between the germline ends. CDR1 DFQATT and CDR2 SNEGSKA come from the germline V gene (reference sequence). In DNA form, the CDR3 reads TGCAGTGTTCTGGGCGTGGCTGGCTACACCTTC. Its translation: CSVLGVAGYTF.

V gene TRBV5-8 combines with J gene TRBJ1-5; tentative D call: TRBD1 (5 bases). Germline V gives CDR1 SGHTS, CDR2 YDEGEE. The germline V and J ends were trimmed by 4 bases and 0 bases, with 14 bases remaining between them. CDR3 length: 16 residues. DNA of the CDR3: TGTGCCAGCAGCGGAGGGGACGGATATAGCAATCAGCCCCAGCATTTT. Translation: CASSGGDGYSNQPQHF.

The chain links TRBV5-1 to TRBJ1-4; 10 bases match TRBD1. This CDR3 contains 19 residues. The germline gives CDR1 SGHRS, CDR2 YFSETQ. With V trimmed by 4 bases and J by 0 bases, 12 bases remained unmatched. The CDR3 DNA is TGCGCCAGCAGCCCCCGGGACAGGGGAGGAGTTGCAACTAATGAAAAACTGTTTTTT. Translated: CASSPRDRGGVATNEKLFF. Filled out from reference TRBV5-1 and TRBJ1-4, the complete variable domain reads KAGVTQTPRYLIKTRGQQVTLSCSPISGHRSVSWYQQTPGQGLQFLFEYFSETQRNKGNFPGRFSGRQFSNSRSEMNVSTLELGDSALYLCASSPRDRGGVATNEKLFFGSGTQLSVL.

The J gene is TRBJ2-7, the V gene TRBV9; D gene ambiguous. Trimming removed 0 bases at V and 3 bases at J, with 10 bases between. This CDR3 spans 14 amino acids. Germline V CDR1 and CDR2: SGDLS, YYNGEE. The chain's CDR3 is CASSVGTVGYEQYF. The CDR3 nucleotides read TGTGCCAGCAGCGTAGGTACAGTCGGCTACGAGCAGTACTTC.

Comment on this clone: Other DNA sequences of this sample code for an identical CDR3. The chain joins TRBV28 to TRBJ1-2; D gene ambiguous. The CDR3 runs 13 residues. V lost 2 bases to trimming and J lost 5 bases, with 9 bases between them. Germline CDR1 MDHEN, CDR2 SYDVKM. CDR3 residues: CASSLLGGYGYTF. In DNA form, the CDR3 reads TGTGCCAGCAGTTTACTTGGAGGGTATGGCTACACCTTC.

The chain recombines TRBV28 with TRBJ1-2; 11 bases are a match to TRBD1. CDR3 length: 17 amino acids. V dropped 4 bases and J dropped 4; count of bases not matched to a gene: 11. The V gene's germline CDR1 is MDHEN and CDR2 SYDVKM. The CDR3 loop is CASSSPGGGQGVYGYTF. For the CDR3, the DNA is TGTGCCAGCAGTTCCCCCGGAGGGGGACAGGGGGTCTATGGCTACACCTTC.

In its sample, this clone was seen a few times. The CDR3 DNA reads as TGCGCCAGCAGCTCGGGCGGGTCTGGGGGCTACACCTTC. Protein sequence: CASSSGGSGGYTF. This chain links TRBV5-1 with TRBJ1-2; D gene uncertain. This CDR3 is built from 13 residues. Germline assignment: CDR1 SGHRS and CDR2 YFSETQ. The V end lost 3 bases, the J end lost 8 bases, and 14 bases lay between the germline ends.

The rearrangement links TRBV5-1 to TRBJ2-5; 9 positions agree with TRBD2. Trimming removed 5 bases from V and 2 bases from J; junction bases left unmatched: 10. Germline V gene lookup returns CDR1 SGHRS and CDR2 YFSETQ. The CDR3 length is 16 residues. The CDR3 DNA sequence: TGCGCCAGCAGTAGCGGGGGATCTCCGGGACAAGAGACCCAGTACTTC. It translates to CASSSGGSPGQETQYF.

The chain carries TRBV6-5 and TRBJ1-2; D may be TRBD1 (6 bases). Germline V CDR1 and CDR2: MNHEY, SVGAGI. This CDR3 spans 15 amino acids. V lost 5 bases to trimming and J lost 5 bases, with 18 bases between them. As DNA, the CDR3 is TGTGCCAGCAGTCAAATTGGACAGACCGTTTATGGCTACACCTTC. Translation gives CASSQIGQTVYGYTF.

The chain links TRBV9 to TRBJ1-2, with D unresolved. Trimming removed 0 bases from V and 6 bases from J, with 9 bases in between. The germline V gene has CDR1 SGDLS and CDR2 YYNGEE. The CDR3 runs to 13 residues. The CDR3 sequence is CASSVVIGNGYTF. CDR3 bases: TGTGCCAGCAGCGTAGTCATCGGTAATGGCTACACCTTC.

The chain links TRBV18 to TRBJ2-2, with D possibly TRBD1 on 6 matching bases. The CDR3 spans 17 residues. V gave up 3 bases and J gave up 5 bases, with 19 bases separating them. Per the germline V gene, CDR1 is KGHSH and CDR2 is LQKENI. CDR3 DNA sequence: TGTGCCAGCTCACCCAGAGAAGGCAGGGGATCGACCGGGGAGCTGTTTTTT. This codes for CASSPREGRGSTGELFF.

The chain combines TRBV5-6 with TRBJ1-5; 7 bases map to TRBD1. The CDR3 totals 16 residues. V dropped 1 base and J dropped 1; count of bases not matched to a gene: 5. Looked up from germline, CDR1 is SGHDT and CDR2 is YYEEEE. DNA for the CDR3: TGTGCCAGCAGCTTGCGTCTGGACAGGAGCAATCAGCCCCAGCATTTT. Translated: CASSLRLDRSNQPQHF.

J is TRBJ2-1 and V is TRBV11-3, with 9 bases fitting TRBD2. The CDR3 is made up of 14 amino acids. J gave up 8 bases and V 4 bases, and 6 bases lay outside the gene matches. The germline gives CDR1 SGHNT, CDR2 YENEEA. CDR3 amino acids: CASSSGLARDEQFF. The CDR3 nucleotides are TGTGCCAGCAGCTCCGGACTAGCGAGGGATGAGCAGTTCTTC.

This clone was detected a few times. V usage is TRBV4-2 and J usage is TRBJ1-2; D gene unclear. CDR1 and CDR2 from the germline V gene are LGHNA and YNFKEQ. This CDR3 spans 17 amino acids. The germline V and J ends were trimmed by 1 base and 0 bases, with 15 bases remaining between them. The CDR3 DNA follows: TGTGCCAGCAGCCAAGCCCCAGGAGGGAAAGCTAACTATGGCTACACCTTC. Protein sequence: CASSQAPGGKANYGYTF.